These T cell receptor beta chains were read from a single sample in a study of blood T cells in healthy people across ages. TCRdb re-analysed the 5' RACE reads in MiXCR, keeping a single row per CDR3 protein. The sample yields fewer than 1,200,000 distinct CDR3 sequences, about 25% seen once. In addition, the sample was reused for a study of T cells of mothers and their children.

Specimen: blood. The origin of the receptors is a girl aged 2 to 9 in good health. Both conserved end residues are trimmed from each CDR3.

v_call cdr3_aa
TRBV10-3 ALQSGGAYNEQF
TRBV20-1 SARAWGFPEAF
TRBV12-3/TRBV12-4 ASSQQDRGHEKLF
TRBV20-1 SARAGNTEAF
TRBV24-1 ATNEGGSETQY
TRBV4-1 ASSQVPYYEQY
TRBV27 ASSFSGLGHATEAF
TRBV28 ASSLAGGLGYGYT
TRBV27 ASSLSGLLAKNIQY
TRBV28 ASSFLGGEETQY
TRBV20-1 SARGFRGRFNNEQF
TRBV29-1 SVVRQETQY
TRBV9 ASSTSSGTGYGYT
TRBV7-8 ASSLLVAGDLNEQF
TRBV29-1 SVTGGLGYEQY
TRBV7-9 ATGPLSGAGANYSYT
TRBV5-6 ASSLAGTNNIQY
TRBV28 ASSQGGTDKNIRY
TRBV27 ASSWSPYNEQF
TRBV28 ASSGGQGIETQY
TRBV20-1 SSGQGVVTEAF
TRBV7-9 ASSFHHYGYT
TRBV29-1 SVQGGDHVLIQY
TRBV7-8 ASTTAQYQPQH
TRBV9 ASSPRQGATGNTIY
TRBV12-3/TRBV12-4 ASSTSGRGDNEQF
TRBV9 ASSEGAGEFYEQY
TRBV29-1 SVLASGENSPLH
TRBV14 ASSPVGLLDYNEQF
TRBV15 ATSRVGAGSGYEQY
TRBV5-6 ASSLAGSQWAQF
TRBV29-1 SVGPGGGYEQY
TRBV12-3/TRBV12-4 ASSDTGAYGYT
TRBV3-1 ASSQVSNGQKLF
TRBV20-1 SARGLAGADTQY
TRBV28 ASSRPGLASIEQY
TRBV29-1 SVALGLTAYEQY
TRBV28 ASSWPGVGQPQH
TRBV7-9 ASSLNRQEEKLF
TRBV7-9 ASSLVSSGRASNEQF
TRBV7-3 ASRSGVDSYEQY
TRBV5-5 ASSVEPGGIDEQY
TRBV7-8 ASTSSIYEQY
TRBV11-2 ASSLVGGVSEQY
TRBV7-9 ASSGSGLN
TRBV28 ASSWNKESQY
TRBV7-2 ASSRSRANEKLF
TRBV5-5 ASSARAGEQY
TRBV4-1 ASSPPGASGTTDTQY
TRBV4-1 ASSPPAGSYNEQF
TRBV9 ASSDDTDTQY